These 12 T cell receptor beta chains originate from one sample sequenced in a study of blood T cells in healthy people across ages. Together with a sample-barcoded 5' primer, a J-beta primer mix was included in a second PCR lasting about 7 to 11 cycles. TCRdb processed the 5' RACE reads anew with MiXCR; each CDR3 protein has one entry. The data contain about 720,000 distinct CDR3 sequences, about a fifth of them singletons. The sequenced sample consisted of blood. These receptors all come from a man in his 70s in good health.

This clonotype was recorded many times. V is TRBV19 and J is TRBJ2-5; D call uncertain. Germline CDR1 LNHDA, CDR2 SQIVND (reference sequence). The CDR3 has 13 amino acids. V was clipped by 3 bases and J by 5 bases, with 10 bases between them. The CDR3: CASSIVGRETQYF. Here the CDR3 DNA reads TGTGCCAGTAGTATCGTCGGTCGGGAGACCCAGTACTTC.

This clonotype was counted a few times. J is TRBJ2-3 and V is TRBV29-1; 7 bases agree with TRBD2. Germline CDR1 reads SQVTM; CDR2 reads ANQGSEA. The ends lost 7 bases at V and 0 bases at J; junction bases unmatched: 7. This CDR3 has 14 amino acids. The CDR3 spells CSADLAASTDTQYF. The CDR3 nucleotides read TGCAGCGCCGATCTAGCGGCTAGCACAGATACGCAGTATTTT.

This chain uses TRBV12-3 or TRBV12-4 with TRBJ2-3; tentatively, D is TRBD1 (5 bases). V lost 7 bases and J lost 4, with 15 bases in between. This CDR3 comprises 14 residues. CDR3 amino acids: CASTKRQLADTQYF. The CDR3 DNA sequence: TGTGCCAGCACCAAAAGACAGCTCGCAGATACGCAGTATTTT.

The chain joins TRBV24-1 to TRBJ2-1; maybe TRBD1 (5 bases). Looked up from germline, CDR1 is KGHDR and CDR2 is SFDVKD. The V end was cut by 4 bases, the J end by 6 bases, with 15 bases between. The CDR3 is 15 amino acids. The chain's CDR3 is CATSDLTGHSNEQFF. In DNA, the CDR3 is TGTGCCACCAGTGACTTGACTGGACATTCCAATGAGCAGTTCTTC.

The chain carries TRBV4-2 and TRBJ2-7, with TRBD1 identical over 8 bases. V gave up 4 bases and J gave up 0 bases; unmatched junction bases: 11. This CDR3 spans 17 amino acids. Germline lookup yields CDR1 LGHNA and CDR2 YNFKEQ. The CDR3 DNA reads as TGTGCCAGCAGCCCTTCCCACAGGGGGTCTGGCTCCTACGAGCAGTACTTC. Encoded protein: CASSPSHRGSGSYEQYF.

A note on this clonotype: A much more abundant neighbour one base away suggests this may be a read error. CDR3 sequence (DNA): TGCAGCGTTTACGGGGCCGTGCGTGGCTACACCTTC. Translating gives CSVYGAVRGYTF. The J gene is TRBJ1-2, the V gene TRBV29-1; D may be TRBD1 (5 bases). The CDR3 runs to 12 residues. CDR1 is SQVTM, CDR2 ANQGSEA, per germline. Trimming removed 5 bases from V and 7 bases from J, with 14 bases in between.

This clonotype was observed once. The chain carries TRBV7-8 and TRBJ2-3; no clear D. The CDR3 has 16 amino acids. CDR1 and CDR2 (germline): SGHVS, FQNEAQ. V was pared by 5 bases and J by 0 bases, with 15 bases between. The CDR3 DNA sequence: TGTGCCAGCAGCGATAGGGCACTCACTAGCACAGATACGCAGTATTTT. Its protein product is CASSDRALTSTDTQYF.

The V call is TRBV2, the J call TRBJ2-3; 7 nucleotides agree with TRBD2. Germline CDR1 and CDR2: SNHLY and FYNNEI. The CDR3 is 14 amino acids. Trimming removed 6 bases from V and 0 bases from J; junction bases left unmatched: 3. The CDR3 sequence: CASRKAGSTDTQYF. DNA for the CDR3: TGTGCCAGCAGGAAAGCGGGGAGCACAGATACGCAGTATTTT.

Of note for this clonotype: One end of the junction is discordant with germline, which a read error may explain. The J gene is TRBJ1-1, the V gene TRBV12-3 or TRBV12-4, with D perhaps matching TRBD1 (5 bases). This CDR3 comprises 14 residues. DNA for the CDR3: TGTGCCAGCATTCTAAATTCCGGGACTCCAAGGTTCTCATTT. Residues: CASILNSGTPRFSF.

The chain couples TRBV12-3 or TRBV12-4 to TRBJ2-1, with D unresolved. Trimming shortened V by 1 base and J by 10 bases, and 11 bases separated the two germline ends. This CDR3 has 13 amino acids. The CDR3 sequence is CASSLGPVYEQFF. CDR3 nucleotide sequence: TGTGCCAGCAGTTTAGGGCCGGTTTACGAGCAGTTCTTC.

This clonotype has more than one count but fewer than ten. The V call is TRBV18, the J call TRBJ1-2; D is possibly TRBD1 (5 bases). V dropped 3 bases and J dropped 3 bases, with 11 bases sitting between them. CDR1 is KGHSH and CDR2 is LQKENI in the germline V gene. CDR3 length equals 14 residues. CDR3 protein: CASSPGPRDYGYTF. The CDR3 DNA reads as TGTGCCAGCTCACCGGGGCCGAGGGACTATGGCTACACCTTC.

This rearrangement joins TRBV6-5 to TRBJ1-1, with D unclear. CDR1 and CDR2 from the germline V gene are MNHEY and SVGAGI. The V gene lost 4 bases and the J gene lost 1 base, with 16 bases spanning the gap. The length of the CDR3 is 16 residues. The CDR3 region has the DNA TGTGCCAGCAGTTCCAATTTGCGGTCGGGGAACACTGAAGCTTTCTTT. Its translation: CASSSNLRSGNTEAFF.